The 20 T cell receptor beta chains listed next were all sequenced from one sample in a study of cytomegalovirus exposure and HLA in healthy donors. The PCR contained 60 Vbeta and 13 Jbeta primers. The table came from immunoSEQ multiplex PCR; TCRdb's copy has only in-frame clones and leaves some out. The table includes about 120,000 clones, about 70% detected once. Sequenced: PBMCs. The receptors stem from a human donor in good health.

This clone has more than one count but fewer than ten. The gene calls are TRBV19 and TRBJ2-7; D gene ambiguous. Germline CDR1 and CDR2: LNHDA and SQIVND (reference sequence). The CDR3 runs 14 residues. V was clipped by 3 bases and J by 0 bases, with 9 bases between them. The CDR3 DNA is TGTGCCAGTAGTATCCAGGTAGGCTCCTACGAGCAGTACTTC. It specifies CASSIQVGSYEQYF.

The rearrangement uses TRBV5-1 and TRBJ1-6, with D perhaps matching TRBD1 (5 bases). CDR1 and CDR2 from the germline V gene are SGHRS and YFSETQ. This CDR3 contains 13 residues. V shed 4 bases and J shed 8 bases, with 10 bases lying between them. CDR3 coding DNA: TGCGCCAGCAGCGGGCAGGGATATTCACCCCTCCACTTT. The encoded protein is CASSGQGYSPLHF.

The rearrangement links TRBV9 to TRBJ2-3; maybe TRBD2 (7 bases). Germline CDR1 and CDR2: SGDLS and YYNGEE. Trimming removed 4 bases from V and 6 bases from J, with 18 bases in between. The CDR3 has 15 residues. The chain's CDR3 is CASSLGGRATDTQYF. CDR3 nucleotide sequence: TGTGCCAGCAGCCTAGGGGGGAGGGCCACGGATACGCAGTATTTT.

This clone is a singleton in its sample. V gene TRBV5-1 combines with J gene TRBJ1-3; TRBD1 matches at 7 bases. The CDR3 loop spans 18 amino acids. In germline, CDR1 is SGHRS, CDR2 YFSETQ. With 4 bases clipped from V and 2 bases from J, the junction kept 15 bases outside the gene matches. In DNA, the CDR3 is TGCGCCAGCAGCAGACAAACCGGGACAGCGATTCCTGGAAACACCATATATTTT. Protein: CASSRQTGTAIPGNTIYF. Full variable domain (outside the CDR3, taken from reference TRBV5-1 and TRBJ1-3): KAGVTQTPRYLIKTRGQQVTLSCSPISGHRSVSWYQQTPGQGLQFLFEYFSETQRNKGNFPGRFSGRQFSNSRSEMNVSTLELGDSALYLCASSRQTGTAIPGNTIYFGEGSWLTVV.

V and J are TRBV5-1 and TRBJ2-1, with 11 bases that match TRBD2. V gave up 3 bases and J gave up 4 bases; unmatched junction bases: 9. The germline V gene encodes CDR1 SGHRS and CDR2 YFSETQ. The CDR3 covers 17 residues. The CDR3 nucleotides are TGCGCCAGCAGCTCCCTAAATAGCGGGGGGGGTTACAATGAGCAGTTCTTC. It yields the protein CASSSLNSGGGYNEQFF.

This clone has a handful of counts. The chain couples TRBV4-3 to TRBJ1-3, with 7 nucleotides matching TRBD1. Germline V gene data show CDR1 as LGHNA and CDR2 as YSLEER. Trimming removed 3 bases from V and 3 bases from J; junction bases left unmatched: 8. CDR3 length: 16 amino acids. The CDR3 DNA follows: TGCGCCAGCAGCCACCTCGAGGGGGCTGGTGGAAACACCATATATTTT. This gives the protein CASSHLEGAGGNTIYF.

The chain employs TRBV5-1 and TRBJ2-3, with TRBD2 matching 8 bases. CDR3 length: 16 amino acids. Germline CDR1 SGHRS, CDR2 YFSETQ. J lost 7 bases, V lost 3 bases, and 13 bases had no gene match. The CDR3 DNA reads TGCGCCAGCAGCTCCGGGAGGGTAGCGGGGTCTTATACGCAGTATTTT. Its translation is CASSSGRVAGSYTQYF.

The chain uses TRBV2 and TRBJ2-7, with 9 bases fitting TRBD1. The CDR3 has 14 residues. Germline CDR1 is SNHLY and CDR2 is FYNNEI. The ends lost 7 bases at V and 2 bases at J; junction bases unmatched: 6. DNA for the CDR3: TGTGCCAGCAAAAATACAGGGGGCCCCTACGAGCAGTACTTC. Translation gives CASKNTGGPYEQYF.

The chain recombines TRBV9 with TRBJ1-1; maybe TRBD1 (5 bases). V was pared by 0 bases and J by 6 bases, with 12 bases between. Germline assignment: CDR1 SGDLS and CDR2 YYNGEE. The CDR3 is 14 amino acids. The DNA for the CDR3 is TGTGCCAGCAGCGTAGGCCCCAGGGTGGCTGAAGCTTTCTTT. This codes for CASSVGPRVAEAFF.

V usage is TRBV5-1 and J usage is TRBJ2-1; 8 nucleotides match TRBD2. The CDR3 is 18 amino acids. The J segment lost 10 bases and the V segment lost 4 bases, leaving 22 bases of the junction unmatched. Germline V gene data show CDR1 as SGHRS and CDR2 as YFSETQ. In nucleotides, the CDR3 is TGCGCCAGCAGCCTACGGACTAGCTCACCCCCCTCGGGTGGGGAGCAGTTCTTC. Protein sequence: CASSLRTSSPPSGGEQFF. The full variable domain, completed using reference TRBV5-1 and TRBJ2-1, is KAGVTQTPRYLIKTRGQQVTLSCSPISGHRSVSWYQQTPGQGLQFLFEYFSETQRNKGNFPGRFSGRQFSNSRSEMNVSTLELGDSALYLCASSLRTSSPPSGGEQFFGPGTRLTVL.

The genes are TRBV28 and TRBJ1-2, with D possibly matching TRBD1 (6 bases). Trimming pared 8 bases from V and 8 bases from J, leaving 21 bases between. Germline V gene data show CDR1 as MDHEN and CDR2 as SYDVKM. CDR3 length: 14 residues. CDR3 sequence: CASSPGVRGGGYTF. CDR3 sequence (DNA): TGTGCCAGCTCGCCAGGGGTTCGAGGTGGAGGCTACACCTTC.

This chain uses TRBV2 with TRBJ1-4, with D hard to call. CDR1 and CDR2 from the germline V gene are SNHLY and FYNNEI. CDR3 length equals 13 residues. Trimming stripped 4 bases from V and 4 bases from J, with 7 bases between. This CDR3 reads CASSVSLNEKLFF. The CDR3 DNA is TGTGCCAGCAGTGTTTCCCTTAATGAAAAACTGTTTTTT.

The chain joins TRBV5-3 to TRBJ2-1; TRBD1 aligns across 9 bases. TRBV5-3 is treated as an ORF (open reading frame) with a function not yet certain. The CDR3 extends over 13 amino acids. The J segment lost 9 bases and the V segment lost 2 bases, leaving 3 bases of the junction unmatched. The CDR3 region has the DNA TGTGCCAGAAGCTTTGGGACAGGGACTGAGCAGTTCTTC. This sequence encodes CARSFGTGTEQFF.

A remark on this clone: The junction and the germline gene differ at one end; a read error may be behind it. V usage is TRBV28 and J usage is TRBJ1-1; 8 positions match TRBD1. The CDR3 is made up of 12 amino acids. Germline V lookup: CDR1 MDHEN, CDR2 SYDVKM. CDR3 sequence (DNA): TGTGCCAGCAGACAGGGGGTCTCCCCGGGGATCTTT. Translation: CASRQGVSPGIF.

This clone was seen only a few times. This sequence joins TRBV10-3 and TRBJ1-1; D possibly corresponds to TRBD1 (5 bases). The germline CDR1 and CDR2 sequences are ENHRY and SYGVKD. CDR3 length equals 16 residues. V lost 2 bases, J lost 3 bases, and 16 bases lay in between. CDR3 amino acids: CAISERGGRADTEAFF. In DNA, the CDR3 is TGTGCCATCAGTGAGAGGGGAGGAAGGGCGGACACTGAAGCTTTCTTT.

The chain combines TRBV28 with TRBJ1-5; D ambiguous. Germline values: CDR1 MDHEN, CDR2 SYDVKM. The CDR3 is made up of 16 amino acids. V was cut by 8 bases and J by 0 bases, with 17 bases left in between. The CDR3 protein is CASCQRAAHSNQPQHF. CDR3 in DNA: TGTGCCAGCTGTCAGCGGGCAGCTCATAGCAATCAGCCCCAGCATTTT.

The V call is TRBV2, the J call TRBJ1-3; tentative D call: TRBD1 (5 bases). Per germline, CDR1 SNHLY and CDR2 FYNNEI. CDR3 length: 14 amino acids. V lost 6 bases and J 0 bases, leaving 9 bases between the germline ends. The DNA for the CDR3 is TGTGCCAGCAGACAGGTCCTCTCTGGAAACACCATATATTTT. This codes for CASRQVLSGNTIYF. The full variable domain, rest sourced from reference TRBV2 and TRBJ1-3, is EPEVTQTPSHQVTQMGQEVILRCVPISNHLYFYWYRQILGQKVEFLVSFYNNEISEKSEIFDDQFSVERPDGSNFTLKIRSTKLEDSAMYFCASRQVLSGNTIYFGEGSWLTVV.

The V call is TRBV28, the J call TRBJ2-2, with D hard to call. V was trimmed by 3 bases and J by 4 bases, leaving 12 bases between them. CDR1 is MDHEN, CDR2 SYDVKM, per germline. This CDR3 is 15 amino acids long. The CDR3, as DNA: TGTGCCAGCAGTTTTCCGCCCCGCGGCACCGGGGAGCTGTTTTTT. Translated, it gives CASSFPPRGTGELFF.

This chain connects TRBV19 to TRBJ2-7, with a weak D call TRBD1 (5 bases). Trimming removed 1 base from V and 7 bases from J, with 14 bases in between. CDR3 length: 14 residues. Germline V gene data show CDR1 as LNHDA and CDR2 as SQIVND (reference sequence). The CDR3 coding sequence is TGTGCCAGTAGTATAGTCCCCAGGGTTGGGGAGCAGTACTTC. It is translated as CASSIVPRVGEQYF.

CDR3 DNA sequence: TGTGCCAGCAGCAAAGCTACGGAGGGACAGTTGGGCGAGCAGTACTTC. It is translated as CASSKATEGQLGEQYF. V and J are TRBV21-1 and TRBJ2-7; the D segment call TRBD1 is taken from the table without a DNA check. TRBV21-1 is annotated as a pseudogene. The length of the CDR3 is 16 residues.